This T cell receptor (beta chain) appears in the sequencing data of a study of blood T cell repertoires in COVID-19. The overall study: Both acute and convalescent COVID-19 samples were obtained from the United States, Italy and Spain. PBMCs, B-cell-depleted T cells, or T cells provided the cDNA or gDNA that made up the material.

Per the original methods: Amplification with reference gene primers provided the estimates of nucleated cell counts. The repertoire was sequenced with immunoSEQ multiplex PCR; TCRdb's copy has only in-frame clones and lacks some. The V and J calls and clone size were taken over from that table, and D and trimming were inferred from the DNA. The sample includes roughly 200,000 clones, over 75% of them seen just once. This clone appeared a few times. The V and J ends lost 3 bases and 2 bases, in that order; junction bases with no gene match: 13. Germline V gene lookup returns CDR1 SGHKS and CDR2 YYEKEE (reference sequence). This CDR3 region has 17 residues.

The receptor was derived from a man between 65 and 85 years old with active or convalescent COVID-19. The chain has TRBV5-5 and TRBJ2-7, with 8 bases that match TRBD2. The material sequenced was peripheral blood. The CDR3 sequence is CASSSHHVAGRAYEQYF. The CDR3 DNA reads as TGTGCCAGCAGCTCCCACCACGTAGCGGGACGGGCCTACGAGCAGTACTTC.